The source of this T cell receptor (beta chain) is a study of Graves' ophthalmopathy and Graves' hyperthyroidism. Amplifying from RNA transcripts, the study obtained TCR beta CDR3 regions. Second-round multiplex PCR came after first-round RT-PCR with HTBI primers. TCRdb called the multiplex PCR reads again in MiXCR, with one record for every CDR3 protein. The table records 500,000 to 700,000 distinct CDR3 sequences, about a fifth of them present only once. Study-wide findings and caveats: The model predicted ophthalmopathy progression with over 60% sensitivity and approximately 72% specificity. Detection in blood was also observed for most expanded thyroid clonotypes above 0.001 frequency.

The V gene's germline CDR1 is LNHDA and CDR2 SQIVND (reference sequence). Trimming removed 2 bases at V and 8 bases at J, with 18 bases between. The CDR3 covers 15 residues. This clonotype was seen more than once but under ten times. The antigen is undetermined. Ages of hyperthyroidism patients ran from 18 to 65, and their diagnoses were new, under 2 months' duration. Sequencing was performed on peripheral blood. This chain links TRBV19 with TRBJ2-5; D is unclear. The sequence was collected from a woman between 18 and 29 years old with stable Graves' hyperthyroidism. Some clones in this sample may be carry-over from other donors' samples. The CDR3 DNA reads as TGTGCCAGTAGTATATCCCCCCGGGTGAAGACAACCCAGTACTTC. This codes for CASSISPRVKTTQYF.